This TCR beta chain was sequenced in a study of T cell clones after liver transplantation. Looking at the study overall: As an antigen-independent comparator, third-party-reactive TCRbeta sequences came from pre-transplant mixed lymphocyte reactions. Three of eight recipients were HCV-positive; others had non-autoimmune, non-viral indications.

Thawed unstimulated PBMCs were FACS-sorted by CD3, CD4 and CD8 into two populations. Sequencing was performed with immunoSEQ multiplex PCR; in TCRdb, only in-frame clones are kept and a portion is missing. The sample records about 51,000 clones, roughly 70% being singletons. The V end lost 0 bases, the J end lost 1 base, and 10 bases lay between the germline ends. This CDR3 has 17 amino acids. CDR1 and CDR2 from the germline V gene are LGHNA and YNFKEQ. The receptor was isolated from a human patient who received a liver transplant. Some T cells may have originated in the graft donor. The genes are TRBV4-2 and TRBJ1-6; unclear D gene. Sequenced here: CD4+ T cells from blood, sampled around 4.5 years after liver transplant. CDR3 region: CASSQDWTLSYNSPLHF. The DNA for the CDR3 is TGTGCCAGCAGCCAAGATTGGACCCTTTCCTATAATTCACCCCTCCACTTT.